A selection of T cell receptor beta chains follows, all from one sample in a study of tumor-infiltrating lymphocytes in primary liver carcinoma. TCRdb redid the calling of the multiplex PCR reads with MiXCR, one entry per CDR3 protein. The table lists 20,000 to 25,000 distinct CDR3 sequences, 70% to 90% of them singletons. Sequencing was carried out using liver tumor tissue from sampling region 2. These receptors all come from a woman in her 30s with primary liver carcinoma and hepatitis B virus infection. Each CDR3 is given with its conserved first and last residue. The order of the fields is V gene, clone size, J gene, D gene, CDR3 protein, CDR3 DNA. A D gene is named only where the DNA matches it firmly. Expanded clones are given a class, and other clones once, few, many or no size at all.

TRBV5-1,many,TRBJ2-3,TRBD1,CASSPGTGINSDTQYF,TGCGCCAGCAGCCCAGGGACAGGGATCAATTCAGATACGCAGTATTTT
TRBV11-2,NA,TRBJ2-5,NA,CDSSLSTKETQYF,TGTGACAGCAGCCTGTCCACTAAGGAGACCCAATACTTC
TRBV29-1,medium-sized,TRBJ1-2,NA,CSVEVMGGYTF,TGCAGCGTTGAAGTCATGGGGGGCTACACCTTC
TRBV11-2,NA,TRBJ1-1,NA,CTNSFKRGRLNEAFF,TGTACCAACAGCTTTAAAAGAGGGAGGTTAAATGAAGCTTTCTTT
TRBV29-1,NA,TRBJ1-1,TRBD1,CSVETGKTEAFF,TGCAGCGTCGAGACAGGGAAAACTGAGGCTTTCTTT
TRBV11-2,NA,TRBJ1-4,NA,CASSPWGGKLIF,TGTGCTAGCAGCCCCTGGGGGGGAAAATTGATTTTT
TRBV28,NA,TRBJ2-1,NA,CASGSREDTNEQFF,TGTGCCAGCGGCTCCCGAGAGGACACCAATGAGCAGTTCTTC
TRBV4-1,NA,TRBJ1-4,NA,CAGSQDGRERGEKLFF,TGCGCCGGCAGCCAAGATGGTAGGGAGCGGGGGGAAAAACTGTTTTTT
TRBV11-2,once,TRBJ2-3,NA,CANSCRGGLSSDTQYF,TGTGCCAACAGTTGCAGGGGGGGCCTAAGCTCAGATACGCAGTATTTT
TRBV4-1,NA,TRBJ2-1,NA,CASSQGLYSEQLF,TGCGCCAGCAGCCAAGGACTATACAGTGAGCAGCTCTTC
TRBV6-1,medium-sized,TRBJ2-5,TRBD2,CASSFSGRSETQYF,TGTGCCAGCAGTTTTAGCGGGAGATCAGAGACCCAGTACTTC
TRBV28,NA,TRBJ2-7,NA,CASRIWDRRLGGVREQYF,TGTGCCAGCAGAATATGGGACAGAAGACTAGGGGGAGTCCGAGAGCAGTACTTC
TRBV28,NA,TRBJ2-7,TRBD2,CASSSPWLAGTNEQYF,TGTGCCAGCAGTTCGCCTTGGTTAGCGGGAACCAACGAGCAGTACTTC
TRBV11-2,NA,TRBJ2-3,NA,CASSLVARNTDTQYF,TGTGCCAGCAGCTTAGTGGCGAGAAACACAGATACACAGTATTTT
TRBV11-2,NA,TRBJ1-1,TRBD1,CASSTRDRGRKRWSKTEAFF,TGTGCCAGCAGCACTCGGGACAGGGGGCGCAAGAGATGGAGTAAGACTGAAGCTTTCTTT
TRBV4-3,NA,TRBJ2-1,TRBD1,CASRNWDSGFNEQFF,TGCGCCAGTAGAAACTGGGACAGTGGTTTTAATGAGCAGTTCTTC
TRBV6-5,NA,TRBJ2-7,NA,CASNITTEGPSREQYF,TGTGCCAGCAATATAACCACAGAGGGACCATCTAGGGAGCAGTACTTC
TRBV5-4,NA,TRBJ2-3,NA,CASSVDGRPPSTDTQYF,TGTGCCAGCAGCGTGGACGGACGCCCTCCATCCACAGATACGCAGTATTTT
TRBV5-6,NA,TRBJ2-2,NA,CVNSLAPGVTGELFF,TGTGTCAACAGCTTGGCACCCGGAGTCACTGGGGAGCTGTTTTTT
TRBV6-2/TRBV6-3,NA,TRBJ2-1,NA,CASKGNEQFF,TGTGCCAGCAAGGGCAATGAGCAGTTCTTC
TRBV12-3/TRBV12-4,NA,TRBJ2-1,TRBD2,CASSLSGTSGLEQTF,TGCGCCAGCAGCCTGTCCGGGACTAGCGGACTTGAGCAGACCTTC
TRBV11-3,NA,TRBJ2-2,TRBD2,CASSVRRTSGRAGKGGELFF,TGTGCCAGCAGCGTGCGCCGGACCAGCGGGAGGGCCGGAAAGGGCGGGGAGCTGTTTTTT
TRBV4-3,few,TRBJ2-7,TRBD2,CASSQAVTGGHISYELYF,TGCGCCAGCAGCCAAGCTGTGACGGGGGGTCACATTAGCTACGAGCTCTATTTC
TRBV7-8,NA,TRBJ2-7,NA,CVSSSGRGPTMSSYEQYF,TGTGTCAGCAGCTCGGGTCGCGGTCCTACTATGAGCTCATACGAGCAGTACTTC
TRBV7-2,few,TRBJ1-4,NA,CASSLRDEKLFF,TGTGCCAGCAGCTTAAGGGACGAAAAACTGTTTTTT
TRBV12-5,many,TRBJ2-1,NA,CASGTRTTLMDEQFF,TGTGCTAGTGGGACCAGGACTACCCTCATGGATGAGCAGTTCTTC
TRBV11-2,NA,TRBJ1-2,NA,CASSPRGGGWSYDYTF,TGTGCCAGCAGCCCACGAGGCGGGGGTTGGAGTTATGACTACACCTTC
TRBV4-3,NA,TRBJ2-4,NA,CASRQCWETKNIQCF,TGCGCCAGCAGACAATGTTGGGAAACCAAAAACATTCAGTGCTTC
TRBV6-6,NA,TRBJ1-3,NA,CASSCSGQGEESGDTIYF,TGTGCCAGCAGTTGCTCCGGCCAGGGTGAGGAATCTGGAGACACCATATATTTT
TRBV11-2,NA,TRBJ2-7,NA,CVCSLSVSPEQYF,TGTGTTTGCAGCTTAAGCGTTTCCCCCGAGCAGTACTTC
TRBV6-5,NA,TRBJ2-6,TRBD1,CGSKTYRGRVSGANVLSF,TGTGGCAGTAAGACATACAGGGGGCGCGTCTCTGGGGCCAACGTCCTGAGTTTC
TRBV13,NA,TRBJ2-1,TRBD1,CASTPGQGAWNEQFF,TGTGCCAGCACACCGGGACAGGGAGCGTGGAATGAGCAGTTCTTC
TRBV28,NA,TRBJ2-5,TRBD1,CASSCGFSGTGFGTQYF,TGTGCCAGCAGTTGTGGGTTTTCGGGGACAGGGTTTGGGACTCAGTACTTC
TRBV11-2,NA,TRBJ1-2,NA,CTNSLDGMAGRGYTF,TGTACCAACAGCTTAGATGGAATGGCAGGGAGAGGCTACACCTTC
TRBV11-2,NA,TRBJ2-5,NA,CANSPGQIETQYF,TGTGCTAACAGCCCTGGACAGATAGAGACCCAGTACTTC
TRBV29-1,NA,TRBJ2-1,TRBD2,CSVSRLAVLAGGANQQFF,TGCAGCGTTTCAAGACTGGCTGTCCTAGCGGGAGGTGCGAATCAGCAGTTCTTC
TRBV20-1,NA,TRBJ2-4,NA,CSANGQNSAFDNNIQYF,TGCAGTGCTAATGGCCAGAACAGTGCATTCGACAATAACATTCAGTACTTC
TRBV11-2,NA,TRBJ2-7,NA,CTSSIGSNYEQYF,TGTACCAGCAGCATAGGCTCAAACTATGAGCAGTACTTC
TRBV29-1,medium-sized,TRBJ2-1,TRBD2,CSVEGEQLASLSWDEQFF,TGCAGCGTTGAAGGGGAACAACTAGCGTCCCTCTCCTGGGATGAGCAGTTCTTC
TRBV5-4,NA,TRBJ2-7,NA,CAGNYEGDPIWGGEQYF,TGTGCCGGGAACTATGAGGGGGACCCCATTTGGGGGGGCGAGCAGTACTTC
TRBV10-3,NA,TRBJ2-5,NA,CGISESATRQETQYF,TGTGGCATAAGTGAGTCGGCTACCAGACAAGAGACCCAGTACTTT
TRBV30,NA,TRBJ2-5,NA,CARDKTRETQYF,TGTGCCCGGGACAAGACTAGGGAGACCCAGTACTTC
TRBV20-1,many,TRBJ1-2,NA,CSAKRTAVYGYTF,TGCAGTGCTAAACGGACGGCAGTCTATGGCTACACCTTC
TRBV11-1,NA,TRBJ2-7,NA,CASSLVYPCEQYF,TGTGCCAGCAGCTTAGTATACCCCTGCGAGCAGTACTTC
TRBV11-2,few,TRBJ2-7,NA,CAKSLGSNYEQYF,TGTGCCAAGAGCTTAGGTTCAAACTACGAGCAGTACTTC
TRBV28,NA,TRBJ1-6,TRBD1,CASGPRQGLHSPLHF,TGTGCCAGCGGTCCCCGACAGGGTCTTCATTCACCTCTCCACTTT
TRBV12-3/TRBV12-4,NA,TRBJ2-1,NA,CANSYGLRGYNEQFF,TGTGCCAACAGTTACGGACTGCGGGGTTACAATGAGCAGTTCTTC
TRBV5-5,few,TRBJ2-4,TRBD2,CASSLVRMREGSDIQYF,TGTGCCAGCAGCTTAGTACGAATGAGGGAGGGGTCAGACATTCAGTACTTC
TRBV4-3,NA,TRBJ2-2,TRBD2,CAGSVVAGGSRSDTGELFF,TGCGCCGGCAGCGTAGTAGCGGGAGGGTCCCGTTCGGACACCGGGGAGCTGTTTTTT
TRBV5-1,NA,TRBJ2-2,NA,CASSLGHGDKNTGELFF,TGTGCCAGCAGCTTGGGGCACGGGGACAAGAATACCGGGGAGCTGTTTTTT
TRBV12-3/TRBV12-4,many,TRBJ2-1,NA,CASSLWSLGRTNEQFF,TGTGCCAGCAGTCTCTGGAGCCTGGGCAGGACCAATGAGCAGTTCTTC
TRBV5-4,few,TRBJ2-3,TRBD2,CANSNPAASGSRTDTQYF,TGTGCTAACAGTAACCCGGCGGCTAGCGGGAGTCGGACGGATACGCAGTATTTT
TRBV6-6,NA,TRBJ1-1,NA,CANSPATRNTEAFF,TGTGCTAACAGTCCGGCGACACGCAACACTGAAGCTTTCTTT